This record looks at one T cell receptor (beta chain) sequence and its context. The sample originates from a study of blood T cell repertoires in COVID-19. Original handling: The authors estimated nucleated cell counts from reference gene primer amplification. Libraries were prepared by immunoSEQ multiplex PCR; TCRdb keeps only in-frame clonotypes and omits some of them. V and J calls and clone size are given by that table; D and trimming were obtained from the DNA. The table lists around 71,000 clones, about four fifths of them singletons. The CDR3 sequence is 14 residues long. Deletions cut 3 bases from V and 8 bases from J, with 17 bases between. The germline CDR1 and CDR2 sequences are SGDLS and YYNGEE.

Material: peripheral blood. The origin of this receptor is a man in his 70s with acute or convalescent COVID-19. The V call is TRBV9, the J call TRBJ1-2; unclear D gene. DNA of the CDR3: TGTGCCAGCAGCGGACCCCAGGAACCTGGGGGCTACACCTTC. The encoded protein is CASSGPQEPGGYTF.